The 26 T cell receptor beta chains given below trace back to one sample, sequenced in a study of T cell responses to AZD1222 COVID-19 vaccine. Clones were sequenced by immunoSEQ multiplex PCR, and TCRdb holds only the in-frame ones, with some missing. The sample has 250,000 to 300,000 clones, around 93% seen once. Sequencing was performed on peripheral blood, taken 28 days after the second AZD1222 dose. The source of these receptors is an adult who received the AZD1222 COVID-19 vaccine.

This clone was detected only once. The CDR3 DNA reads as TGTGCCAGCAGTTTGGCGGGAGGGGTCTACGAGCAGTACTTC. Its protein product is CASSLAGGVYEQYF. The genes are TRBV28 and TRBJ2-7, with 9 bases fitting TRBD2. V lost 3 bases and J lost 3; bases outside the gene matches: 3. This CDR3 is 14 amino acids long. CDR1 and CDR2 (germline): MDHEN, SYDVKM.

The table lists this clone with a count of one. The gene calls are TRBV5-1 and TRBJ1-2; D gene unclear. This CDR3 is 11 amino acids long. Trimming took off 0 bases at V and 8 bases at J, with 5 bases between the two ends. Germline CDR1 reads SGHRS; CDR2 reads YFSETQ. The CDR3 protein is CASSLGWGYTF. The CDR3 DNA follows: TGCGCCAGCAGCTTGGGGTGGGGCTACACCTTC.

CDR3 in DNA: TGTGCCAGCAGAGACTTAGGGACAGGGGGCAATGAGCAGTTCTTC. Its protein product is CASRDLGTGGNEQFF. The gene calls are TRBV25-1 and TRBJ2-1; TRBD1 agrees at 11 bases. Germline V gene data show CDR1 as MGHDK and CDR2 as SYGVNS. V was pared by 6 bases and J by 6 bases, with 7 bases of the junction left unmatched. This CDR3 region has 15 residues.

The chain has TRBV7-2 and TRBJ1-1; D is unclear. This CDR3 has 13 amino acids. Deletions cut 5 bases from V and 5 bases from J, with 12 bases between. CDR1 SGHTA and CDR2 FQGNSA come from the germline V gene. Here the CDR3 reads CASSTARQTEAFF. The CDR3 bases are TGTGCCAGCAGCACTGCAAGGCAGACTGAAGCTTTCTTT.

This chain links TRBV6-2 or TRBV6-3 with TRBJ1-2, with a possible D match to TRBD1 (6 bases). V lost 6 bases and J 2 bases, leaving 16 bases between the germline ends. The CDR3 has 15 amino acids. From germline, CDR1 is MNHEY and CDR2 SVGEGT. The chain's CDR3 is CASSFGTSLNYGYTF. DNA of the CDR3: TGTGCCAGCAGCTTCGGGACATCCCTCAACTATGGCTACACCTTC.

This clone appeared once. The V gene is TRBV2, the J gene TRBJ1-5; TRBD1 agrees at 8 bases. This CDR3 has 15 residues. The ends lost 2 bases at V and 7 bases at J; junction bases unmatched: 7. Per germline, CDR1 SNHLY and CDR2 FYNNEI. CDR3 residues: CASSEQGATRQPQHF. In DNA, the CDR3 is TGTGCCAGCAGTGAACAGGGGGCAACAAGACAGCCCCAGCATTTT.

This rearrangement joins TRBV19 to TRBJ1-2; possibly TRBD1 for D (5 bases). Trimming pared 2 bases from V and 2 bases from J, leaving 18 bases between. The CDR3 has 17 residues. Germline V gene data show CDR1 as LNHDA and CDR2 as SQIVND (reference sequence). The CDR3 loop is CASSIRGRDFANYGYTF. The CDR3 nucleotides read TGTGCCAGTAGTATAAGGGGCAGGGACTTCGCGAACTATGGCTACACCTTC.

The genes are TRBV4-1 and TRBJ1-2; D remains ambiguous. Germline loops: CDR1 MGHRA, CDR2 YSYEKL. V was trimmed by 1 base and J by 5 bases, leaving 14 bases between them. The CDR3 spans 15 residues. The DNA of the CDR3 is TGCGCCAGCAGCCAAGTCGTAGAGGAACGATATGGCTACACCTTC. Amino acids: CASSQVVEERYGYTF.

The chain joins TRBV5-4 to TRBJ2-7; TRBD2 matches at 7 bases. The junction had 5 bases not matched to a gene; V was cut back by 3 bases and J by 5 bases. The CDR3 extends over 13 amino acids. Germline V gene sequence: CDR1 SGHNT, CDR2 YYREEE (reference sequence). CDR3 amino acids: CASSSLGGNEQYF. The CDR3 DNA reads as TGTGCCAGCAGCTCGCTGGGGGGGAACGAGCAGTACTTC. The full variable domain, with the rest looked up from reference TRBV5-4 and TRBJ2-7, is ETGVTQSPTHLIKTRGQQVTLRCSSQSGHNTVSWYQQALGQGPQFIFQYYREEENGRGNFPPRFSGLQFPNYSSELNVNALELDDSALYLCASSSLGGNEQYFGPGTRLTVT.

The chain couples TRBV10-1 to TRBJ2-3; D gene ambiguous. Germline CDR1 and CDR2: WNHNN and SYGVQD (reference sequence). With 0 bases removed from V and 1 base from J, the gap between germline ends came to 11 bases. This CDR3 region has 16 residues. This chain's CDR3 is CASSESERRGTDTQYF. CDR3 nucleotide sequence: TGCGCCAGCAGTGAGTCCGAGCGTAGGGGCACAGATACGCAGTATTTT.

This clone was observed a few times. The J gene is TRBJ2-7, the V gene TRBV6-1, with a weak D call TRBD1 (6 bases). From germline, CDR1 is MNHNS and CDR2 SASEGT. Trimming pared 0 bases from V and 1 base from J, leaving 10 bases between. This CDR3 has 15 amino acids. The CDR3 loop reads CASSEAPDSSYEQYF. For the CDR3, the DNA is TGTGCCAGCAGTGAAGCCCCGGACAGTTCCTACGAGCAGTACTTC.

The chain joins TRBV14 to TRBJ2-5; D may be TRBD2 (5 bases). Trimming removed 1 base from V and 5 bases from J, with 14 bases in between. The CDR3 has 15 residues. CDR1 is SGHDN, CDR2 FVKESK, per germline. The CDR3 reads CASSQGRGGYETQYF. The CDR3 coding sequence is TGTGCCAGCAGCCAAGGACGTGGAGGTTACGAGACCCAGTACTTC.

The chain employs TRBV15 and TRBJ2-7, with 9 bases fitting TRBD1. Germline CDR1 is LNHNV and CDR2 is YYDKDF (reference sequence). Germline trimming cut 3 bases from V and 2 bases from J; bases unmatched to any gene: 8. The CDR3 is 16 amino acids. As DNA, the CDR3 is TGTGCCACCAGCAGTCCGGGACAGGGTTCCCCCTACGAGCAGTACTTC. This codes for CATSSPGQGSPYEQYF.

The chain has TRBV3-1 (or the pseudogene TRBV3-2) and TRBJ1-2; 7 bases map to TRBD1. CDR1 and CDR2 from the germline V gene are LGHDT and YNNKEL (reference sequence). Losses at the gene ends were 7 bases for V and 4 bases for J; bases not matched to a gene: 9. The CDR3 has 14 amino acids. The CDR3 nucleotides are TGTGCCAGCACAAAAGGGGACAGCGTCTATGGCTACACCTTC. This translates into CASTKGDSVYGYTF.

CDR3 loop: CASSQDASDIYEQYF. The CDR3 DNA reads as TGCGCCAGCAGCCAAGACGCTAGCGACATCTACGAGCAGTACTTC. The rearrangement joins TRBV4-3 to TRBJ2-7; TRBD2 is a possible D gene (6 bases). This CDR3 has 15 residues. V lost 0 bases to trimming and J lost 3 bases, with 12 bases between them. Germline V gene sequence: CDR1 LGHNA, CDR2 YSLEER.

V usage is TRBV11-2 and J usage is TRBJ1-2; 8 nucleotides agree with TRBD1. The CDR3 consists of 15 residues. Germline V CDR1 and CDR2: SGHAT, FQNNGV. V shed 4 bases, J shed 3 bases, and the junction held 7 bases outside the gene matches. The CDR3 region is CASSSIQGADYGYTF. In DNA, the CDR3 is TGTGCCAGCAGCTCAATTCAGGGGGCGGACTATGGCTACACCTTC.

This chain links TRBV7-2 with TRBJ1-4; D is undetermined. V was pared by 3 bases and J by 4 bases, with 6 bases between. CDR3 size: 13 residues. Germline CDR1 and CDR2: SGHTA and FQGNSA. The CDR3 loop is CASSFSINEKLFF. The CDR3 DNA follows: TGTGCCAGCAGCTTCAGCATTAATGAAAAACTGTTTTTT. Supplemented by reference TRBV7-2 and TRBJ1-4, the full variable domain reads GAGVSQSPSNKVTEKGKDVELRCDPISGHTALYWYRQSLGQGLEFLIYFQGNSAPDKSGLPSDRFSAERTGGSVSTLTIQRTQQEDSAVYLCASSFSINEKLFFGSGTQLSVL.

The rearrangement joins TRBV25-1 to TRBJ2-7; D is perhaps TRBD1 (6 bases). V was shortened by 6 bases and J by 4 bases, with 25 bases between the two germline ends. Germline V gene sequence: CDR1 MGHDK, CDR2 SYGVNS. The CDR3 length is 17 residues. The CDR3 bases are TGTGCCAGCAGGGGGGCAACTGGCGGACGGGGTGGTTACGAGCAGTACTTC. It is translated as CASRGATGGRGGYEQYF.

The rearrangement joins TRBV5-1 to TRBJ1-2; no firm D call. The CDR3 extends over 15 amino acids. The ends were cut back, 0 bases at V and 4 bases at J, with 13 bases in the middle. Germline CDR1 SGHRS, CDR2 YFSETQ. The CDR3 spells CASSLGAGSGYGYTF. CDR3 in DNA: TGCGCCAGCAGCTTGGGGGCGGGTTCCGGCTATGGCTACACCTTC.

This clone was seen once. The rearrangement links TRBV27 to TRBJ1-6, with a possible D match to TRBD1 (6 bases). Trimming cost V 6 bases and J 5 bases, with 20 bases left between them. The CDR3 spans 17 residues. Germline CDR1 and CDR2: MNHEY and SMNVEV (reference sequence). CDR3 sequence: CASRPAGQSLHNSPLHF. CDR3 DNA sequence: TGTGCCAGCAGGCCGGCCGGACAGTCCTTACATAATTCACCCCTCCACTTT.

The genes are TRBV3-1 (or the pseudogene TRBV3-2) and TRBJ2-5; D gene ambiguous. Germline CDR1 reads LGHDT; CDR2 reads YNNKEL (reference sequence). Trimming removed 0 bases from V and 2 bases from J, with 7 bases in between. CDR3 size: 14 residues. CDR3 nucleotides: TGTGCCAGCAGCCAAGAGTCAGGACAAGAGACCCAGTACTTC. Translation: CASSQESGQETQYF.

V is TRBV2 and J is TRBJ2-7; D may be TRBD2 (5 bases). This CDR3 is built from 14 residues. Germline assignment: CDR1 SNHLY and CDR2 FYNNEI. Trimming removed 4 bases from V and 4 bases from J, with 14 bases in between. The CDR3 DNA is TGTGCCAGCAGTGGGTTAAGCGGAGTTTACGAGCAGTACTTC. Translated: CASSGLSGVYEQYF.

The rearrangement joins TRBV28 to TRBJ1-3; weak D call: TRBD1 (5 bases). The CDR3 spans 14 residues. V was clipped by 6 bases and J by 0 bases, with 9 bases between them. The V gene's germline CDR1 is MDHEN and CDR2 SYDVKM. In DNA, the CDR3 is TGTGCCAGCAGCACAGGTTCCTCTGGAAACACCATATATTTT. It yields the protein CASSTGSSGNTIYF.

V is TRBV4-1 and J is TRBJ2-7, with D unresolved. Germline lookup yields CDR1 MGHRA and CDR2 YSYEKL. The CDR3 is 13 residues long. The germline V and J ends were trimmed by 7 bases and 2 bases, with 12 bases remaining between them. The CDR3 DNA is TGCGCCAGCAAGGGTATGGGAACCTACGAGCAGTACTTC. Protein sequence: CASKGMGTYEQYF.

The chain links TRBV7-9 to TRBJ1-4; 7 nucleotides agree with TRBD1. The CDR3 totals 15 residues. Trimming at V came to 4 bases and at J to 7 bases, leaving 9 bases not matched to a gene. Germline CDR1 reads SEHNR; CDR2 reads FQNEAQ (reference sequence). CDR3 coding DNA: TGTGCCAGCAGCTCGAGACAGGGTACGAGTGAAAAACTGTTTTTT. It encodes CASSSRQGTSEKLFF.

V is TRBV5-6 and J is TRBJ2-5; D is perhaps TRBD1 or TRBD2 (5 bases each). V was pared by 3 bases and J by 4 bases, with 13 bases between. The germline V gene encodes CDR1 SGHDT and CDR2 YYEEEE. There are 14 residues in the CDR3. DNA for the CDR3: TGTGCCAGCAGCTGGGTAGCGAGGGGAGAGACCCAGTACTTC. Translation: CASSWVARGETQYF.